The clone carrying this TCR beta chain was detected only a few times. Its specificity is unknown. The CDR3 length is 18 residues. Germline assignment: CDR1 SGHKS and CDR2 YYEKEE (reference sequence). The V and J ends lost 0 bases and 3 bases, in that order; junction bases with no gene match: 5. Unique molecular identifiers featured in each of the TCR beta cDNA libraries. TCRdb itself ran the PCR reads through MiXCR, one entry per CDR3 protein. The sample comprises roughly 170,000 distinct CDR3 sequences, around 28% of which are singletons, and roughly 1.6% rests with the top ten. This specimen belongs to a study of post-analysis software for immune sequencing data. Study summary: Recorded disease courses covered relapsing-remitting, secondary progressive and progressive-relapsing multiple sclerosis. Some patients had no subtype annotation. Study-wide points: Normalized Chao1 diversity was significantly reduced in patients versus controls. Comparison of patients with controls showed five TRBV segments more frequent in patients, TRBV5-6, TRBV5-1 and TRBV20-1 among them.

Sequences were obtained from blood. The chain combines TRBV5-5 with TRBJ2-1; 14 bases fit TRBD2. This clonotype originated in a girl aged 10-17 years with multiple sclerosis. The CDR3 coding sequence is TGTGCCAGCAGCTTGGGACTAGCGGGAGGGTTCATCTACAATGAGCAGTTCTTC. It codes for CASSLGLAGGFIYNEQFF.